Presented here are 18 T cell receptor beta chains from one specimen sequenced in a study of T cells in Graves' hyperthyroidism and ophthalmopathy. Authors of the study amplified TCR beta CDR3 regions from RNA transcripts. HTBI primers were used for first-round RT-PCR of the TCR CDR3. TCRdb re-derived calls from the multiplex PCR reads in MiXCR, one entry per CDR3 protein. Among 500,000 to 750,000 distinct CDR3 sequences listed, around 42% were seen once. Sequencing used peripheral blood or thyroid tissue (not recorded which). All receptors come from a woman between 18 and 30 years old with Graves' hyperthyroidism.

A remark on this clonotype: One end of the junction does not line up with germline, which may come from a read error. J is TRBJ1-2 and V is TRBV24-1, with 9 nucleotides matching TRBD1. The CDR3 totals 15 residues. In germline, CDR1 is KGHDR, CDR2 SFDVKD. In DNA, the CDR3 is TGTGCCACCAGTGACCCGGGACAGGGCAACTATGGCTGCACCTTC. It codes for CATSDPGQGNYGCTF.

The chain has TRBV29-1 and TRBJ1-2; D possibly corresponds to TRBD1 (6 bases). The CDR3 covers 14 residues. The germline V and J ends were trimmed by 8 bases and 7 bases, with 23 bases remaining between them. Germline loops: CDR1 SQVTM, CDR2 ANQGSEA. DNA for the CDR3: TGCAGCCTTAAACCGGATGGCAGGGGTAGTGGCTACACCTTC. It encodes CSLKPDGRGSGYTF.

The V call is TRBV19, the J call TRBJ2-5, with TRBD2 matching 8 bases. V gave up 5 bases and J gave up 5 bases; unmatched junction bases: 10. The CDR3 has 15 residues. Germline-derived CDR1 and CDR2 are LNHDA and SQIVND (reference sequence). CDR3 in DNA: TGTGCCAGTAGTTACAGCGGGAGAGGTAGTGAGACCCAGTACTTC. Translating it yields CASSYSGRGSETQYF.

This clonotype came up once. The CDR3 DNA is TGTGCCAGCAGCGTGAGCGGGGGGGCAGTTGATACGCAGTATTTT. It codes for CASSVSGGAVDTQYF. The V call is TRBV9, the J call TRBJ2-3; 10 positions agree with TRBD2. The CDR3 runs to 15 residues. V gave up 2 bases and J gave up 6 bases; unmatched junction bases: 6. Germline V gene data show CDR1 as SGDLS and CDR2 as YYNGEE.

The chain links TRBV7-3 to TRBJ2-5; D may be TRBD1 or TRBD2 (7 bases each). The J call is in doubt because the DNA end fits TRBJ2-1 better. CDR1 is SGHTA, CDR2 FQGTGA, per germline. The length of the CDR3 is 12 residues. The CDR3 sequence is CASSPGGDEQFF. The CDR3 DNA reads TGTGCCAGCAGCCCAGGGGGGGATGAGCAGTTCTTC.

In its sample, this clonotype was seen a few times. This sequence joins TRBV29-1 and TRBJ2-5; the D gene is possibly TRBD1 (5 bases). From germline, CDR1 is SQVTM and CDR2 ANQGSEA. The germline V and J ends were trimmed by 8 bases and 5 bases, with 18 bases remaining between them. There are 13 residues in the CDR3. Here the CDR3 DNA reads TGCAGCACCCGCCCGGGCCCAGGGGAGACCCAGTACTTC. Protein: CSTRPGPGETQYF.

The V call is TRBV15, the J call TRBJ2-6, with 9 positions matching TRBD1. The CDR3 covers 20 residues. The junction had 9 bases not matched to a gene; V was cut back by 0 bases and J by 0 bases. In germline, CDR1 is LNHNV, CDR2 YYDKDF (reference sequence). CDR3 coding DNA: TGTGCCACCAGCAGAGATCGGGACAGGGAGGGACACTCTGGGGCCAACGTCCTGACTTTC. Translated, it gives CATSRDRDREGHSGANVLTF.

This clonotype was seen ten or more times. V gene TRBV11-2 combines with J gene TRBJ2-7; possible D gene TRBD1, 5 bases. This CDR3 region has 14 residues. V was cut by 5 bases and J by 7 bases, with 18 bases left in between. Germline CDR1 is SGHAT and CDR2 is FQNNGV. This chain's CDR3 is CASSLATVPTEQYF. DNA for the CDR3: TGTGCCAGCAGCCTGGCGACAGTTCCTACGGAGCAGTACTTC.

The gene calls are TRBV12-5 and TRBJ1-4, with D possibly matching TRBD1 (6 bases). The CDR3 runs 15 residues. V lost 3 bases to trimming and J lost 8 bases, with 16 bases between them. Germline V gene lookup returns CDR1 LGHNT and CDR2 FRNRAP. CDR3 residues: CASGFGTSLTEKLFF. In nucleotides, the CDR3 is TGTGCTAGTGGTTTCGGGACATCCCTGACGGAAAAACTGTTTTTT. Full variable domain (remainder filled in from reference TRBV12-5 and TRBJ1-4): DARVTQTPRHKVTEMGQEVTMRCQPILGHNTVFWYRQTMMQGLELLAYFRNRAPLDDSGMPKDRFSAEMPDATLATLKIQPSEPRDSAVYFCASGFGTSLTEKLFFGSGTQLSVL.

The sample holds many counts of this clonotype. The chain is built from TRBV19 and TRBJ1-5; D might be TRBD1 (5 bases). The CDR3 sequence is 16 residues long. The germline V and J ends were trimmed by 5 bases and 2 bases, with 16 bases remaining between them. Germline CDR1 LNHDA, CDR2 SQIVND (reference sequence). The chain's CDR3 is CASSVIDSGGNQPQHF. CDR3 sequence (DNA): TGTGCCAGTAGTGTTATCGACAGCGGGGGCAATCAGCCCCAGCATTTT.

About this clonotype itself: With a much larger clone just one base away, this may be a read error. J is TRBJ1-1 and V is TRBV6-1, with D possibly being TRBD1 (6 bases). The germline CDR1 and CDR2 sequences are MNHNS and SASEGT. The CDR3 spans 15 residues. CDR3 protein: CAISEALTGITEAFF. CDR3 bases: TGTGCCATCAGTGAAGCGCTCACAGGGATTACTGAAGCTTTCTTT.

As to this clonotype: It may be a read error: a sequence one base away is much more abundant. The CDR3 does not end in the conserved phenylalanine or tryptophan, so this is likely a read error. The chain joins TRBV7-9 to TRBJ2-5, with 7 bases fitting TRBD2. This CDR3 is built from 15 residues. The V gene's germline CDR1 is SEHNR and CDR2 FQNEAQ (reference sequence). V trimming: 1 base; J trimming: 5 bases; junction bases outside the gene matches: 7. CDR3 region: CASSLGGGGGETQYS. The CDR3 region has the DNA TGTGCCAGCAGCTTAGGGGGCGGGGGAGGGGAGACCCAGTACTCC.

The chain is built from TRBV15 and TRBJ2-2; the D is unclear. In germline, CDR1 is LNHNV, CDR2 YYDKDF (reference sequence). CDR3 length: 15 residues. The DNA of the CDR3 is TGTGCTAGACCGACACATGCCGCGAACACCGGGGAGCTGTTTTTT. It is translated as CARPTHAANTGELFF.

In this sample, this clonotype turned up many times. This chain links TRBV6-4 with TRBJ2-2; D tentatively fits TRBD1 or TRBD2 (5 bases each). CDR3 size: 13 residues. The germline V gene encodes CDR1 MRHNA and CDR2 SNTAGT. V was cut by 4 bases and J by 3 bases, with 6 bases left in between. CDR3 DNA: TGTGCCAGCAGTGGGGACGACACCGGGGAGCTGTTTTTT. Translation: CASSGDDTGELFF.

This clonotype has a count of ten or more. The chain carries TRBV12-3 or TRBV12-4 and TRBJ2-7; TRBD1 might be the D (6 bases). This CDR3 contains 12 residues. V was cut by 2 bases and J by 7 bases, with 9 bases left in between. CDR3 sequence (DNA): TGTGCCAGCAGTTTACTAAGGGGGGAGCAGTACTTC. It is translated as CASSLLRGEQYF.

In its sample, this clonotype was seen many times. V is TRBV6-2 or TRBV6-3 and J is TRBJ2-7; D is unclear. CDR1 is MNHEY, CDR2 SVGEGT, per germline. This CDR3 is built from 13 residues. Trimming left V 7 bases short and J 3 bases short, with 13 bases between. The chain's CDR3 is CASNGKGRYEQYF. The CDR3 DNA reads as TGTGCCAGCAACGGTAAGGGTCGCTACGAGCAGTACTTC.

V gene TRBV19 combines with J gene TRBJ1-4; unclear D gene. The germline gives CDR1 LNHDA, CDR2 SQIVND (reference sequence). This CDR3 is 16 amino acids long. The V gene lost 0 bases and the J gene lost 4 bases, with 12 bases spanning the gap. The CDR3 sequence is CASSIDLAAFNEKLFF. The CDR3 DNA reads TGTGCCAGTAGTATAGATCTTGCGGCCTTTAATGAAAAACTGTTTTTT.

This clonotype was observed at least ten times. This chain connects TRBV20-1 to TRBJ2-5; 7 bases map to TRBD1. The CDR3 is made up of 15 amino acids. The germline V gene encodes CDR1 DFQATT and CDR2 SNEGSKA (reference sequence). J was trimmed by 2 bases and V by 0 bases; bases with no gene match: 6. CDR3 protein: CSARDRARGQETQYF. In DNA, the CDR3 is TGCAGTGCTAGAGATCGAGCCAGGGGGCAAGAGACCCAGTACTTC.